The text below deals with one T cell receptor (beta chain). Generated by immunoSEQ multiplex PCR, the TCRdb table keeps only in-frame clones and is missing some. The sample gives around 49,000 clones, over 75% of which show up once; under 5% is in the top ten. The sample comes from a study of T cells in tumors after PD-1 blockade. This receptor was obtained from a human donor with basal cell carcinoma. The sequenced sample was PBMCs, obtained before anti-PD-1 treatment.

The CDR3 DNA reads as TGTGCCAGCAGTCCCCTAGCGGAGGCCTACAATGAGCAGTTCTTC. Residues: CASSPLAEAYNEQFF. The chain uses TRBV6-5 and TRBJ2-1, with TRBD2 matching over 7 bases. V gave up 5 bases and J gave up 2 bases; unmatched junction bases: 6. CDR3 length equals 15 residues. Germline CDR1 MNHEY, CDR2 SVGAGI.